Each of the 10 T cell receptor beta chains below was sequenced from the same sample in a study of blood T cell repertoires in COVID-19. Sequencing used immunoSEQ multiplex PCR; TCRdb keeps in-frame clones, though not all of them. The table has over 130,000 clones, 84% seen once; the top ten hold less than 4%. The material sequenced was PBMCs or T cells enriched from blood (not recorded which). The origin of the receptors is a woman aged 45-60 years with acute COVID-19.

The chain couples TRBV9 to TRBJ2-3; TRBD2 agrees at 8 bases. This CDR3 is built from 17 residues. Germline V gene sequence: CDR1 SGDLS, CDR2 YYNGEE. The J segment lost 0 bases and the V segment lost 3 bases, leaving 9 bases of the junction unmatched. The CDR3 is CASSALTSGTSTDTQYF. CDR3 DNA sequence: TGTGCCAGCAGCGCCCTAACTAGCGGAACTAGCACAGATACGCAGTATTTT.

The chain is built from TRBV6-2 or TRBV6-3 and TRBJ1-5, with D tentatively TRBD1 (5 bases). The germline V and J ends were trimmed by 4 bases and 0 bases, with 7 bases remaining between them. Germline CDR1 is MNHEY and CDR2 is SVGEGT. This CDR3 comprises 14 residues. The CDR3 loop reads CASSSGYSNQPQHF. DNA for the CDR3: TGTGCCAGCAGTTCAGGGTATAGCAATCAGCCCCAGCATTTT.

This chain connects TRBV5-5 to TRBJ2-2; a weak D match, TRBD2 (8 bases). CDR1 is SGHKS, CDR2 YYEKEE, per germline (reference sequence). This CDR3 comprises 14 residues. V lost 4 bases and J lost 10, with 17 bases in between. The CDR3 is CASSREGGGLELFF. CDR3 bases: TGTGCCAGCAGCCGGGAGGGAGGGGGCCTGGAGCTGTTTTTT.

This chain connects TRBV18 to TRBJ1-2, with D maybe TRBD1 (5 bases). The length of the CDR3 is 13 residues. V was shortened by 1 base and J by 10 bases, with 13 bases between the two germline ends. Looked up from germline, CDR1 is KGHSH and CDR2 is LQKENI. The CDR3 sequence: CASSPRPTDVYTF. For the CDR3, the DNA is TGTGCCAGCTCACCACGGCCGACAGATGTCTACACCTTC.

For this clone: One junction end does not reproduce the germline sequence, and a read error may be involved. The rearrangement links TRBV5-1 to TRBJ2-7; D not certain. Germline CDR1 reads SGHRS; CDR2 reads YFSETQ. The CDR3 totals 12 residues. This CDR3 is CASSLPSHEQYF. As DNA, the CDR3 is TGCGCCAGCAGCTTGCCCTCCCACGAGCAGTACTTC.

This chain joins TRBV3-1 (or the pseudogene TRBV3-2) and TRBJ2-7; TRBD2 agrees at 10 bases. The trim removed 5 bases at V and 5 bases at J, leaving 9 bases unmatched. In germline, CDR1 is LGHDT, CDR2 YNNKEL (reference sequence). CDR3 length: 15 amino acids. DNA for the CDR3: TGTGCCAGCAGCGATACTCCTAGCGGGAGTGACGAGCAGTACTTC. Amino acid sequence: CASSDTPSGSDEQYF.

About this clone: Other DNA sequences in the same sample also yield this CDR3. The gene calls are TRBV3-1 (or the pseudogene TRBV3-2) and TRBJ2-7, with 7 bases matching TRBD2. Germline V gene sequence: CDR1 LGHDT, CDR2 YNNKEL (reference sequence). The CDR3 runs to 13 residues. Losses at the gene ends were 3 bases for V and 2 bases for J; bases not matched to a gene: 1. CDR3: CASSQGGAYEQYF. CDR3 sequence (DNA): TGTGCCAGCAGCCAGGGGGGGGCCTACGAGCAGTACTTC.

V and J are TRBV5-5 and TRBJ2-1; 10 positions match TRBD2. Per the germline V gene, CDR1 is SGHKS and CDR2 is YYEKEE (reference sequence). The ends lost 2 bases at V and 1 base at J; junction bases unmatched: 3. The CDR3 has 16 residues. The CDR3 sequence is CASSFSSGSSYNEQFF. The CDR3 DNA reads as TGTGCCAGCAGCTTCTCTAGCGGGAGTTCCTACAATGAGCAGTTCTTC.

The chain has TRBV5-1 and TRBJ2-3; D perhaps matches TRBD1 (6 bases). This CDR3 has 16 residues. V gave up 6 bases and J gave up 2 bases, with 19 bases separating them. Germline values: CDR1 SGHRS, CDR2 YFSETQ. The CDR3 DNA is TGCGCCAGCACCTTTGCCGGGACACCCTCCACAGATACGCAGTATTTT. As protein: CASTFAGTPSTDTQYF.

This sequence joins TRBV3-1 (or the pseudogene TRBV3-2) and TRBJ2-1; 11 nucleotides agree with TRBD2. Unmatched junction bases numbered 12, after V lost 0 bases and J lost 8 bases. This CDR3 has 18 residues. The germline V gene encodes CDR1 LGHDT and CDR2 YNNKEL (reference sequence). The CDR3 coding sequence is TGTGCCAGCAGCCAAGAAAGGATAGCGGGAGGGCCCGGGGATGAGCAGTTCTTC. It translates to CASSQERIAGGPGDEQFF.